The 25 T cell receptor beta chains in this list originate from one sample, sequenced in a study of T cells in Graves' hyperthyroidism and ophthalmopathy. Amplified TCR beta CDR3 regions derived from RNA transcripts. HTBI primers were employed in a first-round RT-PCR of the TCR CDR3. TCRdb recomputed calls from the multiplex PCR reads with MiXCR, one row per CDR3 protein. The sample yields 500,000 to 650,000 distinct CDR3 sequences, 14% seen once. The sequencing sample was made of blood. Receptor source: a woman in her thirties or forties with Graves' hyperthyroidism.

This clonotype was counted a few times. The chain uses TRBV11-2 and TRBJ2-5; possibly TRBD1 for D (6 bases). Germline values: CDR1 SGHAT, CDR2 FQNNGV. CDR3 length equals 15 residues. The germline V and J ends were trimmed by 5 bases and 1 base, with 14 bases remaining between them. In DNA form, the CDR3 reads TGTGCCAGCAGCCACAAAACAGGGTTCCAAGAGACCCAGTACTTC. This codes for CASSHKTGFQETQYF. Together with reference TRBV11-2 and TRBJ2-5, the CDR3 gives the full variable domain: EAGVAQSPRYKIIEKRQSVAFWCNPISGHATLYWYQQILGQGPKLLIQFQNNGVVDDSQLPKDRFSAERLKGVDSTLKIQPAKLEDSAVYLCASSHKTGFQETQYFGPGTRLLVL.

This clonotype was observed at least ten times. The chain couples TRBV5-1 to TRBJ1-3; tentatively, D is TRBD1 (5 bases). V lost 1 base and J 0 bases, leaving 8 bases between the germline ends. The length of the CDR3 is 15 residues. CDR1 SGHRS and CDR2 YFSETQ come from the germline V gene. CDR3 sequence: CASSLQGDSGNTIYF. CDR3 bases: TGCGCCAGCAGCTTGCAAGGGGACTCTGGAAACACCATATATTTT.

This clonotype has only a few counts. J is TRBJ2-7 and V is TRBV20-1; the D call may be TRBD1 or TRBD2 (6 bases each). CDR1 DFQATT and CDR2 SNEGSKA come from the germline V gene (reference sequence). The ends were cut back, 1 base at V and 7 bases at J, with 20 bases in the middle. The CDR3 is 15 amino acids. The DNA for the CDR3 is TGCAGTGCTAGAGCTCCCCTGGTAAGGGGGGATGAGCAGTACTTC. Amino acids: CSARAPLVRGDEQYF.

The CDR3: CASSYSMPGNYTF. The CDR3 DNA reads as TGTGCCAGCAGTTACTCGATGCCGGGTAACTACACCTTC. The chain recombines TRBV6-5 with TRBJ1-2; D is undetermined. V was shortened by 0 bases and J by 10 bases, with 12 bases between the two germline ends. CDR1 and CDR2 (germline): MNHEY, SVGAGI. The CDR3 spans 13 residues.

This clonotype was observed at least ten times. The chain links TRBV15 to TRBJ2-7; D unclear. CDR1 and CDR2 from the germline V gene are LNHNV and YYDKDF (reference sequence). V was clipped by 0 bases and J by 7 bases, with 13 bases between them. The CDR3 totals 14 residues. CDR3 nucleotide sequence: TGTGCCACCAGCAGAGATAAGTTGGTGAGTGAGCAGTACTTC. It translates to CATSRDKLVSEQYF.

At least ten counts were recorded for this clonotype. The gene calls are TRBV28 and TRBJ2-2; no firm D call. The CDR3 length is 12 residues. Germline-derived CDR1 and CDR2 are MDHEN and SYDVKM. The V gene lost 8 bases and the J gene lost 7 bases, with 11 bases spanning the gap. CDR3 DNA sequence: TGTGCCAGCCGACCCCTCAGCGGGGAGCTGTTTTTT. Protein product: CASRPLSGELFF.

This clonotype was seen many times. This chain joins TRBV6-1 and TRBJ2-5; a weak D match, TRBD2 (5 bases). The germline V and J ends were trimmed by 7 bases and 5 bases, with 20 bases remaining between them. The germline V gene has CDR1 MNHNS and CDR2 SASEGT. The CDR3 has 15 amino acids. The CDR3 DNA follows: TGTGCCAGCAAGAATTTTCTAGCCGAGGCGGAGACCCAGTACTTC. The encoded protein is CASKNFLAEAETQYF.

Remarks on this clonotype: This could be a read error, since a much larger clone is one nucleotide away. V usage is TRBV3-1 and J usage is TRBJ1-1, with D possibly matching TRBD1 (6 bases). CDR3 length: 14 amino acids. V lost 1 base to trimming and J lost 5 bases, with 11 bases between them. Germline V gene sequence: CDR1 LGHDT, CDR2 YNNKEL (reference sequence). The CDR3 DNA reads as TGTGCCAGCAGCCAAGCGGGGGCGCGGACTGAAGCTTTCTTT. Its translation: CASSQAGARTEAFF. The complete variable domain, with remaining parts taken from reference TRBV3-1 and TRBJ1-1, reads DTAVSQTPKYLVTQMGNDKSIKCEQNLGHDTMYWYKQDSKKFLKIMFSYNNKELIINETVPNRFSPKSPDKAHLNLHINSLELGDSAVYFCASSQAGARTEAFFGQGTRLTVV.

This clonotype was seen more than once but under ten times. In DNA form, the CDR3 reads TGCAGTGCTAGAGGGGGTTCCGGGGTCAATGAGCAGTTCTTC. Translation: CSARGGSGVNEQFF. This sequence joins TRBV20-1 and TRBJ2-1; possibly TRBD2 for D (5 bases). The CDR3 runs 14 residues. The V and J ends lost 1 base and 6 bases respectively, with 13 bases between them. The germline V gene has CDR1 DFQATT and CDR2 SNEGSKA (reference sequence).

Only a few counts were recorded for this clonotype. The J gene is TRBJ2-3, the V gene TRBV10-3; maybe TRBD2 (6 bases). The V and J ends lost 0 bases and 5 bases respectively, with 15 bases between them. The CDR3 is 16 amino acids. Per germline, CDR1 ENHRY and CDR2 SYGVKD. CDR3 DNA: TGTGCCATCAGTGAGTCGAATGTGGGAGCGGGAGATACGCAGTATTTT. The encoded protein is CAISESNVGAGDTQYF.

This clonotype was picked up many times. J is TRBJ2-5 and V is TRBV5-1; D could derive from TRBD1 or TRBD2 (5 bases each). The V end was cut by 3 bases, the J end by 1 base, with 13 bases between. CDR1 and CDR2 (germline): SGHRS, YFSETQ. The CDR3 extends over 15 amino acids. In DNA, the CDR3 is TGCGCCAGCAGCTCGGGGACGACCGCCCAAGAGACCCAGTACTTC. Its protein product is CASSSGTTAQETQYF.

Turning to this clonotype: A much more abundant neighbour one base away suggests this may be a read error. The chain combines TRBV20-1 with TRBJ2-7, with unresolved D. The end of the DNA aligns better with TRBJ2-1, so the J call may be wrong. The CDR3 is 13 amino acids. Per the germline V gene, CDR1 is DFQATT and CDR2 is SNEGSKA (reference sequence). The CDR3 DNA follows: TGCAGTGCTAGAGATCCAGCGTCCTACGAGCAGTTCTTC. This gives the protein CSARDPASYEQFF.

Many counts were recorded for this clonotype. The chain uses TRBV28 and TRBJ2-7; D ambiguous. This CDR3 has 11 residues. The germline V gene encodes CDR1 MDHEN and CDR2 SYDVKM. Trimming took 6 bases from V and 7 from J, leaving 10 bases between them. For the CDR3, the DNA is TGTGCCAGCAGCTTGAAGGTGGAGCAGTACTTC. Translating it yields CASSLKVEQYF. The complete variable domain, with remaining parts taken from reference TRBV28 and TRBJ2-7, reads DVKVTQSSRYLVKRTGEKVFLECVQDMDHENMFWYRQDPGLGLRLIYFSYDVKMKEKGDIPEGYSVSREKKERFSLILESASTNQTSMYLCASSLKVEQYFGPGTRLTVT.

Many counts were recorded for this clonotype. The J gene is TRBJ2-7, the V gene TRBV4-1, with 7 bases lining up with TRBD1. The J segment lost 2 bases and the V segment lost 5 bases, leaving 6 bases of the junction unmatched. Germline lookup yields CDR1 MGHRA and CDR2 YSYEKL. The CDR3 is 14 residues long. CDR3 DNA: TGCGCCAGCAGCTACCGGGACAGTGCCTACGAGCAGTACTTC. Its protein product is CASSYRDSAYEQYF.

This clonotype was counted many times. This sequence joins TRBV9 and TRBJ2-2; tentatively, D is TRBD1 or TRBD2 (7 bases each). V was trimmed by 4 bases and J by 2 bases, leaving 15 bases between them. The CDR3 consists of 16 residues. Per the germline V gene, CDR1 is SGDLS and CDR2 is YYNGEE. Here the CDR3 DNA reads TGTGCCAGCAGCCCTCAGGGGGGGGAAAACACCGGGGAGCTGTTTTTT. Encoded protein: CASSPQGGENTGELFF.

The chain carries TRBV4-1 and TRBJ1-2; D gene ambiguous. Germline V gives CDR1 MGHRA, CDR2 YSYEKL. V lost 0 bases to trimming and J lost 2 bases, with 7 bases between them. This CDR3 is built from 14 residues. CDR3: CASSQDVGNYGYTF. The DNA of the CDR3 is TGCGCCAGCAGCCAAGATGTCGGGAACTATGGCTACACCTTC.

This clonotype was picked up many times. The rearrangement uses TRBV28 and TRBJ1-3, with a weak D call TRBD1 (5 bases). Germline CDR1 is MDHEN and CDR2 is SYDVKM. The CDR3 runs to 12 residues. V gave up 4 bases and J gave up 9 bases, with 10 bases separating them. The chain's CDR3 is CASSSGGATIYF. The CDR3 DNA reads TGTGCCAGCAGTTCGGGGGGAGCCACCATATATTTT.

The DNA for the CDR3 is TGTGCCAGCAGTGAAGCAGTTAGCTCCTACGAGCAGTACTTC. This encodes CASSEAVSSYEQYF. V and J are TRBV2 and TRBJ2-7; no firm D call. Germline V gene sequence: CDR1 SNHLY, CDR2 FYNNEI. The V end was cut by 0 bases, the J end by 0 bases, with 6 bases between. The CDR3 is 14 amino acids.

The gene calls are TRBV6-2 or TRBV6-3 and TRBJ2-2, with 11 bases fitting TRBD2. The CDR3 spans 15 residues. V gave up 7 bases and J gave up 6 bases; unmatched junction bases: 7. CDR1 is MNHEY, CDR2 SVGEGT, per germline. CDR3 nucleotides: TGTGCCAGCACCTTAGCGGGAGGGCTCGCCGGGGAGCTGTTTTTT. Residues: CASTLAGGLAGELFF.

In regard to this clonotype: The CDR3 ends on some other residue instead of the conserved phenylalanine or tryptophan, so this is likely a read error. The V and J genes are TRBV6-2 or TRBV6-3 and TRBJ2-7, with 9 positions matching TRBD2. Looked up from germline, CDR1 is MNHEY and CDR2 is SVGEGT. The CDR3 runs to 15 residues. V gave up 8 bases and J gave up 4 bases; unmatched junction bases: 12. CDR3 in amino acids: CASREYLAGLYEQYL. The CDR3 nucleotides are TGTGCCAGCCGAGAGTATCTAGCGGGACTATACGAGCAGTACCTC.

This clonotype was recorded at least ten times. V and J are TRBV6-2 or TRBV6-3 and TRBJ2-7, with 12 bases identical to TRBD1. Per the germline V gene, CDR1 is MNHEY and CDR2 is SVGEGT. The CDR3 totals 17 residues. The junction had 7 bases not matched to a gene; V was cut back by 2 bases and J by 2 bases. CDR3 DNA sequence: TGTGCCAGCAGTTACCCGATGGGACAGGGGGCTACCTACGAGCAGTACTTC. Amino acids: CASSYPMGQGATYEQYF.

This clonotype has ten or more counts. The gene calls are TRBV28 and TRBJ2-7; D remains ambiguous. Germline V gives CDR1 MDHEN, CDR2 SYDVKM. With 1 base removed from V and 2 bases from J, the gap between germline ends came to 6 bases. The CDR3 is 13 residues long. CDR3 bases: TGTGCCAGCAGTTTATTTAGGGCCTACGAGCAGTACTTC. It specifies CASSLFRAYEQYF.

J is TRBJ1-4 and V is TRBV6-1; weak D call: TRBD1 (6 bases). The CDR3 has 18 amino acids. Germline V gene data show CDR1 as MNHNS and CDR2 as SASEGT. Trimming pared 6 bases from V and 0 bases from J, leaving 20 bases between. CDR3 protein: CASSPRITGFATNEKLFF. The CDR3 DNA follows: TGTGCCAGCAGCCCTAGGATTACAGGGTTTGCAACTAATGAAAAACTGTTTTTT.

This clonotype has a count of ten or more. V is TRBV20-1 and J is TRBJ2-1; 9 bases line up with TRBD2. This CDR3 spans 16 amino acids. V lost 5 bases, J lost 4 bases, and 12 bases stayed unmatched. Germline CDR1 is DFQATT and CDR2 is SNEGSKA (reference sequence). The CDR3 reads CSASQSSGDRYNEQFF. The CDR3 DNA reads TGCAGTGCTTCCCAATCTAGCGGGGACCGTTACAATGAGCAGTTCTTC.

This clonotype was found a few times. The chain carries TRBV27 and TRBJ2-1; 8 positions match TRBD2. This CDR3 is built from 16 residues. CDR1 is MNHEY and CDR2 is SMNVEV in the germline V gene (reference sequence). With 6 bases clipped from V and 0 bases from J, the junction kept 7 bases outside the gene matches. Here the CDR3 DNA reads TGTGCCAGCAGCCCCCAACTAGCGGTCTCCTACAATGAGCAGTTCTTC. Protein: CASSPQLAVSYNEQFF.